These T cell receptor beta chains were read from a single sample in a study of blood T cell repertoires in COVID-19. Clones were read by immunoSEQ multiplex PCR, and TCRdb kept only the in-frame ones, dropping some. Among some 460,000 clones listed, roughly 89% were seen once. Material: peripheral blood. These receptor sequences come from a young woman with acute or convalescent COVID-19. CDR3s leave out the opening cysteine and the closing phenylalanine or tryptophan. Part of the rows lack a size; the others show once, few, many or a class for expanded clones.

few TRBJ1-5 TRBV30 AWSGGGGQPQH
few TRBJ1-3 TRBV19 ASSIKGSSGNTIY
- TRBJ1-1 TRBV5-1 ASSLVTGWGRTEAF
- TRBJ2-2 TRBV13 ASSLRGNANTGELF
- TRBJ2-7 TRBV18 ASSLQGAENEQY
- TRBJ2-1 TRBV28 ASLIIRDREPNEQF
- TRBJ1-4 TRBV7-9 ASSHQTGSNEKLF
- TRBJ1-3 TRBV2 ASTLDRSEGNTIY
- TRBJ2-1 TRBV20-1 SASPLYNEQF
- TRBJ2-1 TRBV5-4 ASSFDRGTYNEQF
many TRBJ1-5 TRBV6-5 ASSKQINQPQH
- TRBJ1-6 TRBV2 ASNDLTGTPNSPLH
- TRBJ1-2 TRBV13 ASSLKGQGNYGYT
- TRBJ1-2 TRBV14 ASSPPDRGLYGYT
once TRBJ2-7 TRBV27 ASSWRRGGRYEQY
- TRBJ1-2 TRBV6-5 ASSYGRSPYGYT
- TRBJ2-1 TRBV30 AWSAGTGEYNEQF
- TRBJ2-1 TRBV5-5 ASSGGGNNEQF
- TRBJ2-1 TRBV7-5 ARSPRDRETYNEQF
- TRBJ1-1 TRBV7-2 ASSLPPRGRFRVMAF
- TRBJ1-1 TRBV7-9 ASSLGVGRTEAF
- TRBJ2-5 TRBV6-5 ASSKDRRETQY
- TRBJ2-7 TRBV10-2 ASSESGQRSSYEQY
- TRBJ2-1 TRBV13 ASSYTGEQF
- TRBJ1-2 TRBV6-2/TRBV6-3 ASSDTGVYGYT